These 9 T cell receptor beta chains originate from one sample sequenced in a study of cytomegalovirus exposure and HLA in healthy donors. PCR was performed using 60 Vbeta and 13 Jbeta primers. TCRdb's copy holds only in-frame clones and misses some; the assay was immunoSEQ multiplex PCR. Of approximately 180,000 clones detected, 12% appear once; the ten largest clones hold about 8%. The material sequenced was PBMCs. The receptors originated from a man aged 50 to 59 in good health and CMV-seropositive.

This chain links TRBV12-5 with TRBJ2-7; TRBD1 is a possible D gene (5 bases). Trimming removed 5 bases at V and 0 bases at J, with 14 bases between. The CDR3 covers 15 residues. Germline CDR1 LGHNT, CDR2 FRNRAP. The CDR3 DNA is TGTGCTAGTGGTATTGACAGCTTTCTCTCCTACGAGCAGTACTTC. This sequence encodes CASGIDSFLSYEQYF.

This clone was seen more than once but under ten times. The chain combines TRBV19 with TRBJ1-1; D unresolved. The CDR3 runs 13 residues. Trimming removed 5 bases from V and 0 bases from J, with 7 bases in between. From germline, CDR1 is LNHDA and CDR2 SQIVND (reference sequence). CDR3 nucleotides: TGTGCCAGTAGTCCGCGGTTGAACACTGAAGCTTTCTTT. Translated, it gives CASSPRLNTEAFF.

J is TRBJ1-2 and V is TRBV30, with D possibly matching TRBD1 (5 bases). The CDR3 is 13 residues long. Germline V gene lookup returns CDR1 GTSNPN and CDR2 SVGIG (reference sequence). Trimming took off 3 bases at V and 8 bases at J, with 16 bases between the two ends. CDR3 nucleotide sequence: TGTGCCTGGAGCGCCGACAGAGACCACGGCTACACCTTC. It specifies CAWSADRDHGYTF.

The gene calls are TRBV11-2 and TRBJ2-3, with D possibly TRBD1 on 6 matching bases. The CDR3 is made up of 16 amino acids. Germline V gene data show CDR1 as SGHAT and CDR2 as FQNNGV. V lost 5 bases and J 5 bases, leaving 20 bases between the germline ends. The CDR3 nucleotides are TGTGCCAGCAGCCCTTTAGGGGGATCGCTATTAGATACGCAGTATTTT. This translates into CASSPLGGSLLDTQYF.

This clone was seen only a few times. This rearrangement joins TRBV30 to TRBJ1-2, with D perhaps TRBD1 (5 bases). Germline V lookup: CDR1 GTSNPN, CDR2 SVGIG (reference sequence). CDR3 length equals 17 residues. Trimming pared 4 bases from V and 5 bases from J, leaving 26 bases between. CDR3 coding DNA: TGTGCCTGGACCGTCGGTTCCGTGGGGCGGTTAAGGTATGGCTACACCTTC. It is translated as CAWTVGSVGRLRYGYTF.

The chain uses TRBV11-2 and TRBJ2-5, with D tentatively TRBD1 (5 bases). The ends were cut back, 2 bases at V and 2 bases at J, with 21 bases in the middle. The germline V gene has CDR1 SGHAT and CDR2 FQNNGV. CDR3 length equals 18 residues. CDR3 coding DNA: TGTGCCAGCAGCTTATACCCCAAACCAGGGAATTATCAAGAGACCCAGTACTTC. Protein: CASSLYPKPGNYQETQYF.

This chain joins TRBV11-3 and TRBJ2-5, with 8 bases matching TRBD2. CDR1 and CDR2 from the germline V gene are SGHNT and YENEEA. This CDR3 spans 17 amino acids. Losses at the gene ends were 0 bases for V and 5 bases for J; bases not matched to a gene: 11. The CDR3 here is CASSLDLTGGAIETQYF. The CDR3 coding sequence is TGTGCCAGCAGCTTAGATCTGACCGGGGGGGCCATTGAGACCCAGTACTTC.

This sequence joins TRBV2 and TRBJ2-2; 9 bases align to TRBD1. J was trimmed by 6 bases and V by 5 bases; bases with no gene match: 4. CDR3 length equals 14 residues. Germline loops: CDR1 SNHLY, CDR2 FYNNEI. For the CDR3, the DNA is TGTGCCAGCAGTTTTAGGACAGGGGCCGGGGAGCTGTTTTTT. It translates to CASSFRTGAGELFF. The variable domain in full, with the rest retrieved from reference TRBV2 and TRBJ2-2, is EPEVTQTPSHQVTQMGQEVILRCVPISNHLYFYWYRQILGQKVEFLVSFYNNEISEKSEIFDDQFSVERPDGSNFTLKIRSTKLEDSAMYFCASSFRTGAGELFFGEGSRLTVL.

The rearrangement links TRBV15 to TRBJ2-7; D perhaps matches TRBD1 (5 bases). The V end was cut by 0 bases, the J end by 3 bases, with 9 bases between. CDR1 and CDR2 from the germline V gene are LNHNV and YYDKDF (reference sequence). This CDR3 is 14 amino acids long. CDR3 sequence (DNA): TGTGCCACCAGCAGAGATTTAGGGGACTACGAGCAGTACGTC. Translated, it gives CATSRDLGDYEQYV.